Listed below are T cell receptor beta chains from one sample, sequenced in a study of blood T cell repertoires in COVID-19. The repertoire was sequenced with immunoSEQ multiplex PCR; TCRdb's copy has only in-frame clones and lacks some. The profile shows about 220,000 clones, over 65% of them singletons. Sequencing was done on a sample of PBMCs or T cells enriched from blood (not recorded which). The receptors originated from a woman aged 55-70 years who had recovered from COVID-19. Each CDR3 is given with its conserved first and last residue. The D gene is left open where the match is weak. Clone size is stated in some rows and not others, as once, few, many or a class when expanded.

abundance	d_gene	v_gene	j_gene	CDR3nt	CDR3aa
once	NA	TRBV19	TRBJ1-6	TGTGCCAGTAGTATAGGGGGGCGAGAATCACCCCTCCACTTT	CASSIGGRESPLHF
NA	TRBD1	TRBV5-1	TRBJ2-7	TGCGCCAGTAAAGCCGGGACAGGGAGCTCCTACGAGCAGTACTTC	CASKAGTGSSYEQYF
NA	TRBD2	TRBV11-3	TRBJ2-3	TGTGCCAGCAGCCTCGGGACTAGCGGCACAGATACGCAGTATTTT	CASSLGTSGTDTQYF
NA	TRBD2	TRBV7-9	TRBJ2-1	TGTGCCAGCAGTTTGTTAGCGGGAGGAAATGAGCAGTTCTTC	CASSLLAGGNEQFF
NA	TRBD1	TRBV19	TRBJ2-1	TGTGCCAGTAGTATAGGGGACAGGGGGCACAGTGAGCAGTTCTTC	CASSIGDRGHSEQFF
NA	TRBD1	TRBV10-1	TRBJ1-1	TGCGCCAGCAGGGGACAGGGAGGGACTGAAGCTTTCTTT	CASRGQGGTEAFF
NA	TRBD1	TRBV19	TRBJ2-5	TGTTCTAGCCGGGACAGGATGGGGACCCAGTACTTC	CSSRDRMGTQYF
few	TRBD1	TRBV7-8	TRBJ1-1	TGTGCCAGCAGCCCAATTTCGACAGGGAGGAACACTGAAGCTTTCTTT	CASSPISTGRNTEAFF
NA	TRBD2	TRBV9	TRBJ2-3	TGTGCCAGCAGCGGGCGGCCGGGAGGCTCCACAGATACGCAGTATTTT	CASSGRPGGSTDTQYF
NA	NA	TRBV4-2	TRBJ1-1	TGTGCCAGCAGCTATGACAGCAAGAACACTGAAGCTTTCTTT	CASSYDSKNTEAFF
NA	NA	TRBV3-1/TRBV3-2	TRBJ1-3	TGTGCCAGCAGCCAGGGGCTCTCTGGAAACACCATATATTTT	CASSQGLSGNTIYF
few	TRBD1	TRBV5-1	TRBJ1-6	TGCGCCAGCAGGCGGGACAGGGTAGAATCACCCCTCCACTTT	CASRRDRVESPLHF
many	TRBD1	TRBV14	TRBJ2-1	TGTGCCAGCAGCCCAAATCTCGGGACAGCTTTCGTCAATGAGCAGTTCTTC	CASSPNLGTAFVNEQFF
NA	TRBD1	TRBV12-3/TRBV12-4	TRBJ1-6	TGTGCCAGCAGCAGGACGGGACAGCTCCACTTT	CASSRTGQLHF
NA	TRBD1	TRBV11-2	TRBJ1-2	TGTGCCAGCAGCTCCCCGGGACAGGGGGTCTGGGGCTACACCTTC	CASSSPGQGVWGYTF
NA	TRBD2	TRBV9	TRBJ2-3	TGTGCCAGCAGGGGACTAGCGGGAGGAACAGATACGCAGTATTTT	CASRGLAGGTDTQYF
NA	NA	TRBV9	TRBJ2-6	TGTGCCAGCAGCGTGGCAGGGGGGATCTCTGGGGCCAACGTCCTGACTTTC	CASSVAGGISGANVLTF
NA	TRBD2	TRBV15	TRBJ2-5	TGTGCCACCAAAGCTCGTCTACTAGCGGGAAAAGAGACCCAGTACTTC	CATKARLLAGKETQYF
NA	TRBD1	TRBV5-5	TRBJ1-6	TGTGCCAGCAGCTATACAGGGGGAGGTAATTCACCCCTCCACTTT	CASSYTGGGNSPLHF
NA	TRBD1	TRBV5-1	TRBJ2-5	TGCGCCAGCAGCAGACAGGGGCGGGAGACCCAGTACTTC	CASSRQGRETQYF
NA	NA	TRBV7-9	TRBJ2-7	TGTGCCAGCAGCTTAGGGGGCGTTAGCTCCTACGAGCAGTACTTC	CASSLGGVSSYEQYF
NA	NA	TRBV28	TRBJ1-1	TGTGCCAGCAGACTACAGGGTATCACTGAAGCTTTCTTT	CASRLQGITEAFF
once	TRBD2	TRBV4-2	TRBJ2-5	TGTGCCAGCAGCCAAGAAGGAAGCGGGAGGGCTGGGGAGACCCAGTACTTC	CASSQEGSGRAGETQYF
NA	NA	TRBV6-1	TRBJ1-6	TGTGCCAGCAGTGAATTTGGAGGGGATTCACCCCTCCACTTT	CASSEFGGDSPLHF
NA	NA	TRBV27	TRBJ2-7	TGTGCCAGCAGTCCCCAGGACGAGCAGTACTTC	CASSPQDEQYF
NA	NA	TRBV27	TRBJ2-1	TGTGCCAGCCTAGCTAAACATCTCGCCGGCGACAATGAGCAGTTCTTC	CASLAKHLAGDNEQFF
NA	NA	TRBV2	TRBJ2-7	TGTGCCAGCAGGGGGCCCCACCCTAGCTCCTACGAGCAGTACTTC	CASRGPHPSSYEQYF
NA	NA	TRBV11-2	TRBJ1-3	TGTGCCAGCAGCTTAGGAGTTGCTACTGGAAACACCATATATTTT	CASSLGVATGNTIYF
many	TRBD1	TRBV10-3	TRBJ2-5	TGTGCCATCAGCCTCCGGGACAGGGACAGTACGGAGACCCAGTACTTC	CAISLRDRDSTETQYF
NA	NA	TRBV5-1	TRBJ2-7	TGCGCCAGCAGGGCAGGGCTGGTTTCCTACGAGCAGTACTTC	CASRAGLVSYEQYF
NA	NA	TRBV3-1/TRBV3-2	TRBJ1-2	TGTGCCAGCAGCCAAGGCCCAGAAAACTATGGCTACACCTTC	CASSQGPENYGYTF
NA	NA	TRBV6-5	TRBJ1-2	TGTGCCAGCAGTTCACGACAGAACTATGGCTACACCTTC	CASSSRQNYGYTF